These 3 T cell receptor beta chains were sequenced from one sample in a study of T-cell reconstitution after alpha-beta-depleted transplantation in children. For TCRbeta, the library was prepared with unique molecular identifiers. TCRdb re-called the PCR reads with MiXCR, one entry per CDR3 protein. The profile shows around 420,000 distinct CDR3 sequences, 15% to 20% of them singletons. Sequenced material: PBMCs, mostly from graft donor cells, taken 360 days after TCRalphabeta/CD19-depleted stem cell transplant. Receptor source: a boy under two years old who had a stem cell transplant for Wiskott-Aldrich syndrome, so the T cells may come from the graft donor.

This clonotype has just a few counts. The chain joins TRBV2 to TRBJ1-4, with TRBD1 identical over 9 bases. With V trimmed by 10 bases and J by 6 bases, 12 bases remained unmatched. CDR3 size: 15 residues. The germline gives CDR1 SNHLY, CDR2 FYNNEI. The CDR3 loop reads CATRATGGWHEKLFF. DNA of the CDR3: TGTGCCACCCGGGCCACAGGGGGCTGGCATGAAAAACTGTTTTTT.

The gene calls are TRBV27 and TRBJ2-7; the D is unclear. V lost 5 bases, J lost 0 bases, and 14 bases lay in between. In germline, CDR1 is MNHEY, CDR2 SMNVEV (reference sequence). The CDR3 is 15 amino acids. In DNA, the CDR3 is TGTGCCAGCAGTAAGAAAGCCGCTGGCTCCTACGAGCAGTACTTC. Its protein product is CASSKKAAGSYEQYF.

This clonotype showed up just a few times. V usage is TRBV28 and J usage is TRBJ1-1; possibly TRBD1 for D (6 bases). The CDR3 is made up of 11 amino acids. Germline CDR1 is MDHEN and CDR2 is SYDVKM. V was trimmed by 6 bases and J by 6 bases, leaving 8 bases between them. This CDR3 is CASRDRAEAFF. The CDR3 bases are TGTGCCAGCAGGGACAGAGCTGAAGCTTTCTTT.